The 29 T cell receptor beta chains below come from one sample, sequenced in a study of blood T cell repertoires in COVID-19. Measured with immunoSEQ multiplex PCR; TCRdb has only the in-frame clones, and not every one. The data contain over 85,000 clones, 70% to 90% of them singletons. The sample taken for sequencing was peripheral blood. Every receptor here comes from a man between 65 and 85 years old with acute or convalescent COVID-19.

The chain uses TRBV30 and TRBJ1-5; maybe TRBD1 (5 bases). Germline V gene lookup returns CDR1 GTSNPN and CDR2 SVGIG (reference sequence). V was pared by 0 bases and J by 2 bases, with 14 bases between. There are 16 residues in the CDR3. CDR3 sequence reads: CAWSVRGRDGNQPQHF. The DNA of the CDR3 is TGTGCCTGGAGTGTGCGGGGCAGGGACGGCAATCAGCCCCAGCATTTT. Combining the CDR3 with reference TRBV30 and TRBJ1-5 gives the whole variable domain SQTIHQWPATLVQPVGSPLSLECTVEGTSNPNLYWYRQAAGRGLQLLFYSVGIGQISSEVPQNLSASRPQDRQFILSSKKLLLSDSGFYLCAWSVRGRDGNQPQHFGDGTRLSIL.

The V gene is TRBV6-1, the J gene TRBJ1-3; D may be TRBD1 (6 bases). V lost 0 bases and J lost 2, with 11 bases in between. This CDR3 has 16 amino acids. Looked up from germline, CDR1 is MNHNS and CDR2 is SASEGT. CDR3 amino acids: CASSEARGRAGNTIYF. The CDR3 DNA reads as TGTGCCAGCAGTGAAGCCAGGGGAAGGGCTGGAAACACCATATATTTT.

The gene calls are TRBV7-9 and TRBJ2-7; 8 bases agree with TRBD2. With 5 bases clipped from V and 5 bases from J, the junction kept 8 bases outside the gene matches. The CDR3 runs 14 residues. The V gene's germline CDR1 is SEHNR and CDR2 FQNEAQ (reference sequence). The CDR3 nucleotides read TGTGCCAGCAGCGATCCGGGACTAGTCGACGAGCAGTACTTC. It encodes CASSDPGLVDEQYF.

The chain has TRBV24-1 and TRBJ2-2; TRBD2 might be the D (5 bases). V gave up 6 bases and J gave up 6 bases, with 7 bases separating them. This CDR3 has 12 amino acids. The germline V gene has CDR1 KGHDR and CDR2 SFDVKD. CDR3: CATSRGPGELFF. The CDR3, as DNA: TGTGCCACCAGTAGAGGGCCCGGGGAGCTGTTTTTT.

The chain has TRBV2 and TRBJ2-2, with 9 bases matching TRBD2. The germline V gene encodes CDR1 SNHLY and CDR2 FYNNEI. There are 16 residues in the CDR3. V shed 0 bases, J shed 4 bases, and the junction held 3 bases outside the gene matches. The CDR3 DNA sequence: TGTGCCAGCAGTGAAGCGCTAGCGGGGCTCACCGGGGAGCTGTTTTTT. Its translation is CASSEALAGLTGELFF. Together with reference TRBV2 and TRBJ2-2, the CDR3 gives the full variable domain: EPEVTQTPSHQVTQMGQEVILRCVPISNHLYFYWYRQILGQKVEFLVSFYNNEISEKSEIFDDQFSVERPDGSNFTLKIRSTKLEDSAMYFCASSEALAGLTGELFFGEGSRLTVL.

V gene TRBV7-6 combines with J gene TRBJ2-1; 11 positions agree with TRBD2. This CDR3 is 18 amino acids long. Germline V gene sequence: CDR1 SGHVS, CDR2 FNYEAQ. The V gene end was trimmed by 5 bases and the J gene end by 4 bases; junction bases not matched to a gene: 13. The CDR3 bases are TGTGCCAGCAGCCCCGTTGGGCCACTAGCGGGGGTTTACAATGAGCAGTTCTTC. Its translation is CASSPVGPLAGVYNEQFF.

This chain links TRBV6-5 with TRBJ1-2, with 9 bases fitting TRBD1. CDR1 is MNHEY, CDR2 SVGAGI, per germline. This CDR3 contains 13 residues. Trimming took 7 bases from V and 6 from J; bases not matched to a gene: 6. DNA for the CDR3: TGTGCCAGCACTCCAGACAGGGGGAATGGCTACACCTTC. It encodes CASTPDRGNGYTF.

The chain uses TRBV5-1 and TRBJ1-5; the match to TRBD1 covers 7 bases. Germline V lookup: CDR1 SGHRS, CDR2 YFSETQ. V lost 2 bases and J lost 3; bases outside the gene matches: 5. The CDR3 extends over 15 amino acids. This CDR3 is CASSLIGGFNQPQHF. The CDR3 DNA follows: TGCGCCAGCAGCTTAATAGGGGGCTTCAATCAGCCCCAGCATTTT.

This sequence joins TRBV28 and TRBJ1-2; tentatively, D is TRBD1 (5 bases). The CDR3 has 13 amino acids. CDR1 MDHEN and CDR2 SYDVKM come from the germline V gene. Deletions cut 3 bases from V and 2 bases from J, with 7 bases between. CDR3: CASSFKGNYGYTF. CDR3 in DNA: TGTGCCAGCAGTTTCAAGGGGAACTATGGCTACACCTTC.

CDR3 bases: TGTGCCAGCAGTGAAGGGGGACAGGGTTACTACGAGCAGTACGTC. Translated: CASSEGGQGYYEQYV. The V and J genes are TRBV2 and TRBJ2-7; 9 nucleotides match TRBD1. The J segment lost 3 bases and the V segment lost 1 base, leaving 4 bases of the junction unmatched. This CDR3 has 15 residues. From germline, CDR1 is SNHLY and CDR2 FYNNEI.

CDR3 coding DNA: TGTGCCAGCAGCTCGGGACTAGCGGGACGGACAGATACGCAGTATTTT. Amino acids: CASSSGLAGRTDTQYF. The genes are TRBV7-3 and TRBJ2-3; TRBD2 matches at 13 bases. CDR1 SGHTA and CDR2 FQGTGA come from the germline V gene. This CDR3 has 16 residues. J was trimmed by 3 bases and V by 4 bases; bases with no gene match: 4.

The chain links TRBV9 to TRBJ2-1, with 9 nucleotides matching TRBD1. Germline V gene sequence: CDR1 SGDLS, CDR2 YYNGEE. V shed 2 bases and J 1 base; nucleotides not matched to a gene: 4. CDR3 size: 16 residues. The CDR3 region has the DNA TGTGCCAGCAGCGTTCCCGGGACAGGGTCCTACAATGAGCAGTTCTTC. This translates into CASSVPGTGSYNEQFF. Filled out from reference TRBV9 and TRBJ2-1, the complete variable domain reads DSGVTQTPKHLITATGQRVTLRCSPRSGDLSVYWYQQSLDQGLQFLIQYYNGEERAKGNILERFSAQQFPDLHSELNLSSLELGDSALYFCASSVPGTGSYNEQFFGPGTRLTVL.

The chain recombines TRBV12-1 with TRBJ1-6. TRBV12-1 is flagged as a pseudogene. The CDR3 consists of 18 residues. CDR3: CASRTRLRGREDNSPLHF. CDR3 sequence (DNA): TGTGCCAGCAGGACTCGCCTCCGGGGCAGGGAGGATAATTCACCCCTCCACTTT.

The chain links TRBV7-9 to TRBJ1-2; possibly TRBD1 for D (5 bases). Germline V gives CDR1 SEHNR, CDR2 FQNEAQ (reference sequence). V was cut by 5 bases and J by 7 bases, with 11 bases left in between. There are 12 residues in the CDR3. This CDR3 is CASSRRDFGYTF. The CDR3 DNA sequence: TGTGCCAGCAGCCGACGGGACTTTGGCTACACCTTC. Full variable domain (missing parts from reference TRBV7-9 and TRBJ1-2): DTGVSQNPRHKITKRGQNVTFRCDPISEHNRLYWYRQTLGQGPEFLTYFQNEAQLEKSRLLSDRFSAERPKGSFSTLEIQRTEQGDSAMYLCASSRRDFGYTFGSGTRLTVV.

The chain has TRBV2 and TRBJ1-2, with TRBD1 as a possible D gene (5 bases). Per germline, CDR1 SNHLY and CDR2 FYNNEI. Trimming shortened V by 3 bases and J by 6 bases, and 14 bases separated the two germline ends. The CDR3 consists of 14 residues. CDR3 sequence (DNA): TGTGCCAGCAGTGATTCCCAGGGTAATAATGGCTACACCTTC. It codes for CASSDSQGNNGYTF. Variable domain in full (rest from reference TRBV2 and TRBJ1-2): EPEVTQTPSHQVTQMGQEVILRCVPISNHLYFYWYRQILGQKVEFLVSFYNNEISEKSEIFDDQFSVERPDGSNFTLKIRSTKLEDSAMYFCASSDSQGNNGYTFGSGTRLTVV.

This clone was counted between two and nine times. This sequence joins TRBV18 and TRBJ1-2; D not resolved. The CDR3 extends over 14 amino acids. Germline CDR1 reads KGHSH; CDR2 reads LQKENI. Trimming shortened V by 6 bases and J by 4 bases, and 15 bases separated the two germline ends. The CDR3 DNA reads TGTGCCAGCTCCCAGGACGGGGATAGCTATGGCTACACCTTC. This translates into CASSQDGDSYGYTF.

V is TRBV5-1 and J is TRBJ1-4, with D maybe TRBD1 (6 bases). This CDR3 is built from 16 residues. The V end was cut by 4 bases, the J end by 0 bases, with 13 bases between. The germline CDR1 and CDR2 sequences are SGHRS and YFSETQ. The CDR3 nucleotides read TGCGCCAGCAGCCCTAGGACAGACCCAACTAATGAAAAACTGTTTTTT. It translates to CASSPRTDPTNEKLFF.

The CDR3 sequence is CASSHDRVNQPQHF. In nucleotides, the CDR3 is TGTGCCAGCAGTCATGACAGGGTCAATCAGCCCCAGCATTTT. This chain joins TRBV28 and TRBJ1-5; TRBD1 agrees at 7 bases. Trimming at V came to 5 bases and at J to 3 bases, leaving 4 bases not matched to a gene. The CDR3 contains 14 residues. CDR1 MDHEN and CDR2 SYDVKM come from the germline V gene.

The chain joins TRBV3-1 (or the pseudogene TRBV3-2) to TRBJ2-3; TRBD2 agrees at 9 bases. J was trimmed by 1 base and V by 1 base; bases with no gene match: 3. The germline gives CDR1 LGHDT, CDR2 YNNKEL (reference sequence). The length of the CDR3 is 16 residues. CDR3 sequence: CASSQGAGGRTDTQYF. The CDR3 DNA follows: TGTGCCAGCAGCCAAGGGGCGGGGGGGCGCACAGATACGCAGTATTTT.

The chain couples TRBV19 to TRBJ2-1, with TRBD2 matching 8 bases. The length of the CDR3 is 16 residues. V trimming: 5 bases; J trimming: 5 bases; junction bases outside the gene matches: 11. Germline values: CDR1 LNHDA, CDR2 SQIVND (reference sequence). CDR3 sequence (DNA): TGTGCCAGTAGTTCGGGGATAGCGGGGAGGGACAATGAGCAGTTCTTC. It codes for CASSSGIAGRDNEQFF.

This chain joins TRBV7-9 and TRBJ2-7; 9 bases are a match to TRBD1. V lost 8 bases to trimming and J lost 4 bases; unmatched junction nucleotides: 6. Germline lookup yields CDR1 SEHNR and CDR2 FQNEAQ (reference sequence). The CDR3 extends over 13 amino acids. The CDR3 DNA is TGTGCCAGCGGGGACAGGGACTTTTACGAGCAGTACTTC. It yields the protein CASGDRDFYEQYF. The variable domain in full, completed from reference TRBV7-9 and TRBJ2-7, reads DTGVSQNPRHKITKRGQNVTFRCDPISEHNRLYWYRQTLGQGPEFLTYFQNEAQLEKSRLLSDRFSAERPKGSFSTLEIQRTEQGDSAMYLCASGDRDFYEQYFGPGTRLTVT.

In DNA, the CDR3 is TGTGCCAGCTCACCAGGGACAGGGGGTGGCTACACCTTC. Its protein product is CASSPGTGGGYTF. The chain employs TRBV18 and TRBJ1-2; 11 positions agree with TRBD1. CDR1 and CDR2 from the germline V gene are KGHSH and LQKENI. The CDR3 consists of 13 residues. With 2 bases clipped from V and 7 bases from J, the junction kept 0 bases outside the gene matches.

The chain employs TRBV7-3 and TRBJ2-5, with 7 bases aligning to TRBD1. Losses at the gene ends were 4 bases for V and 4 bases for J; bases not matched to a gene: 6. Germline CDR1 is SGHTA and CDR2 is FQGTGA. This CDR3 comprises 14 residues. The CDR3 coding sequence is TGTGCCAGCAGCTCGGGACAGCCAGGAGAGACCCAGTACTTC. Translating it yields CASSSGQPGETQYF.

This sequence joins TRBV5-1 and TRBJ2-3; no reliable D call. Germline V gives CDR1 SGHRS, CDR2 YFSETQ. The germline V and J ends were trimmed by 4 bases and 5 bases, with 11 bases remaining between them. The CDR3 runs 13 residues. The CDR3 DNA reads TGCGCCAGCAGCGGCGAGGCCGGAGATACGCAGTATTTT. It codes for CASSGEAGDTQYF.

The V and J genes are TRBV12-3 or TRBV12-4 and TRBJ1-5; no firm D call. V shed 1 base and J shed 7 bases, with 5 bases lying between them. The CDR3 runs to 12 residues. The CDR3 nucleotides are TGTGCCAGCAGTTTAGGTGGCCAGCCCCAGCATTTT. It encodes CASSLGGQPQHF.

This clone was picked up a small number of times. The chain carries TRBV2 and TRBJ1-3; 7 bases are a match to TRBD1. Germline V gives CDR1 SNHLY, CDR2 FYNNEI. With 7 bases clipped from V and 2 bases from J, the junction kept 8 bases outside the gene matches. The CDR3 spans 15 residues. CDR3 residues: CASTGSRGTGNTIYF. The DNA for the CDR3 is TGTGCCAGCACCGGGAGCAGGGGGACTGGAAACACCATATATTTT.

The chain couples TRBV3-1 (or the pseudogene TRBV3-2) to TRBJ2-1; D may be TRBD1 (5 bases). The V and J ends lost 4 bases and 7 bases respectively, with 14 bases between them. This CDR3 is 14 amino acids long. Germline V CDR1 and CDR2: LGHDT, YNNKEL (reference sequence). This CDR3 reads CASSPLAGKNEQFF. CDR3 DNA sequence: TGTGCCAGCAGCCCCCTCGCAGGGAAGAATGAGCAGTTCTTC.

This clone was found once. The chain employs TRBV7-9 and TRBJ1-3; the D is unclear. Germline V gene sequence: CDR1 SEHNR, CDR2 FQNEAQ (reference sequence). V lost 1 base and J 4 bases, leaving 8 bases between the germline ends. The CDR3 covers 14 residues. The CDR3 coding sequence is TGTGCCAGCAGCTTAGGGCTCTCCGGAAACACCATATATTTT. It translates to CASSLGLSGNTIYF.

The chain combines TRBV9 with TRBJ1-2; TRBD1 aligns across 8 bases. V lost 1 base to trimming and J lost 9 bases; unmatched junction nucleotides: 14. Germline V gene data show CDR1 as SGDLS and CDR2 as YYNGEE. The CDR3 is made up of 16 amino acids. The CDR3 region is CASSVLRTGTGSSYTF. The CDR3 region has the DNA TGTGCCAGCAGCGTATTGCGGACAGGGACGGGTAGTAGCTACACCTTC.